Below, 21 T cell receptor beta chains from the same sample are listed, as sequenced in a study of cytomegalovirus exposure and HLA in healthy donors. Vbeta (60) and Jbeta (13) primers were used in the PCR. Measured with immunoSEQ multiplex PCR; TCRdb has only the in-frame clones, and not every one. The profile shows roughly 180,000 clones, around 75% of them singletons. Input material: PBMCs. These receptors were taken from a male donor in good health and CMV-seronegative.

The V and J genes are TRBV4-1 and TRBJ1-6; 12 nucleotides match TRBD1. This CDR3 region has 17 residues. V was clipped by 4 bases and J by 8 bases; unmatched bases: 9. CDR1 is MGHRA and CDR2 is YSYEKL in the germline V gene. The CDR3 DNA follows: TGCGCCAGCAGCCCAACCCCGGGACAGGGGGCATATTCACCCCTCCACTTT. This encodes CASSPTPGQGAYSPLHF.

The chain uses TRBV7-7 and TRBJ2-1; 9 nucleotides match TRBD1. CDR1 and CDR2 from the germline V gene are SSHAT and FNYEAQ (reference sequence). V lost 5 bases to trimming and J lost 3 bases; unmatched junction nucleotides: 5. There are 15 residues in the CDR3. The CDR3 DNA follows: TGTGCCAGCAGCCCGGGACAGGGTTTCTACAATGAGCAGTTCTTC. Translating gives CASSPGQGFYNEQFF.

The chain couples TRBV9 to TRBJ1-5, with 9 bases identical to TRBD1. Germline loops: CDR1 SGDLS, CDR2 YYNGEE. This CDR3 contains 14 residues. V shed 2 bases, J shed 8 bases, and the junction held 5 bases outside the gene matches. CDR3 bases: TGTGCCAGCAGCGTTGACAGGGGGGGGGAGCCCCAGCATTTT. It encodes CASSVDRGGEPQHF.

V gene TRBV7-3 combines with J gene TRBJ2-1, with D possibly TRBD1 on 5 matching bases. Germline V gene sequence: CDR1 SGHTA, CDR2 FQGTGA. V lost 4 bases and J 8 bases, leaving 15 bases between the germline ends. The CDR3 contains 14 residues. CDR3 bases: TGTGCCAGCAGCTGGAGTAATTGGGGCCATGAGCAGTTCTTC. The encoded protein is CASSWSNWGHEQFF.

Notes on this clone: Other DNA sequences in this specimen translate into the identical CDR3. The chain combines TRBV30 with TRBJ1-5; maybe TRBD1 (5 bases). Per the germline V gene, CDR1 is GTSNPN and CDR2 is SVGIG (reference sequence). The CDR3 consists of 14 residues. V was cut by 0 bases and J by 6 bases, with 12 bases left in between. The CDR3 DNA reads as TGTGCCTGGAGTGTATTGGGGGGAAGTCAGCCCCAGCATTTT. Translated, it gives CAWSVLGGSQPQHF. Full variable domain (missing parts from reference TRBV30 and TRBJ1-5): SQTIHQWPATLVQPVGSPLSLECTVEGTSNPNLYWYRQAAGRGLQLLFYSVGIGQISSEVPQNLSASRPQDRQFILSSKKLLLSDSGFYLCAWSVLGGSQPQHFGDGTRLSIL.

This chain uses TRBV6-5 with TRBJ2-7, with TRBD2 identical over 8 bases. V shed 5 bases and J 0 bases; nucleotides not matched to a gene: 6. Germline V gene sequence: CDR1 MNHEY, CDR2 SVGAGI. The CDR3 loop spans 15 amino acids. CDR3 loop: CASSTAGGFSYEQYF. The CDR3 DNA reads TGTGCCAGCAGTACCGCGGGAGGATTCTCCTACGAGCAGTACTTC.

This chain uses TRBV9 with TRBJ2-6; tentative D call: TRBD2 (5 bases). Germline lookup yields CDR1 SGDLS and CDR2 YYNGEE. The CDR3 sequence is 15 residues long. V dropped 4 bases and J dropped 3 bases, with 11 bases sitting between them. CDR3 loop: CASSPSGGGANVLTF. Written as DNA, the CDR3 is TGTGCCAGCAGCCCCAGCGGTGGTGGGGCCAACGTCCTGACTTTC.

The chain joins TRBV19 to TRBJ2-6; TRBD1 matches at 7 bases. Germline trimming cut 5 bases from V and 0 bases from J; bases unmatched to any gene: 4. Germline V lookup: CDR1 LNHDA, CDR2 SQIVND (reference sequence). This CDR3 comprises 16 residues. The CDR3 spells CASSAGTDSGANVLTF. CDR3 sequence (DNA): TGTGCCAGTAGTGCCGGGACAGACTCTGGGGCCAACGTCCTGACTTTC.

The rearrangement links TRBV29-1 to TRBJ2-3, with TRBD1 identical over 7 bases. The length of the CDR3 is 14 residues. Germline CDR1 SQVTM, CDR2 ANQGSEA. V was pared by 7 bases and J by 0 bases, with 7 bases of the junction left unmatched. The CDR3 nucleotides are TGCAGCGCAGATCGGGACAGCAGCACAGATACGCAGTATTTT. Amino acid sequence: CSADRDSSTDTQYF.

The chain joins TRBV7-9 to TRBJ2-3, with D possibly matching TRBD2 (6 bases). The CDR3 is 12 amino acids. The V and J ends lost 5 bases and 10 bases respectively, with 13 bases between them. Germline CDR1 reads SEHNR; CDR2 reads FQNEAQ (reference sequence). This CDR3 reads CASSESGRSQYF. DNA for the CDR3: TGTGCCAGCAGCGAGTCAGGGAGGTCGCAGTATTTT.

J is TRBJ1-4 and V is TRBV10-1; 7 nucleotides match TRBD1. Unmatched junction bases numbered 5, after V lost 4 bases and J lost 3 bases. Germline V CDR1 and CDR2: WNHNN, SYGVQD (reference sequence). There are 15 residues in the CDR3. CDR3 nucleotides: TGCGCCAGCAGTGCCCTCAGGGGGGCTAATGAAAAACTGTTTTTT. This translates into CASSALRGANEKLFF.

The chain links TRBV15 to TRBJ1-5; D is perhaps TRBD1 (5 bases). CDR3 length: 16 residues. Germline CDR1 and CDR2: LNHNV and YYDKDF (reference sequence). Trimming removed 0 bases at V and 7 bases at J, with 16 bases between. Written as DNA, the CDR3 is TGTGCCACCAGCAGAGATACGTTTAGGGGTCCCCAGCCCCAGCATTTT. Translating gives CATSRDTFRGPQPQHF.

The chain couples TRBV7-3 to TRBJ1-5; a possible D gene is TRBD1 (6 bases). V lost 2 bases and J lost 5, with 13 bases in between. The CDR3 is 15 amino acids. Germline V lookup: CDR1 SGHTA, CDR2 FQGTGA. Here the CDR3 DNA reads TGTGCCAGCAGCTTAGCGGCGGGGGCTGATCAGCCCCAGCATTTT. This translates into CASSLAAGADQPQHF. The full variable domain, rest sourced from reference TRBV7-3 and TRBJ1-5, is GAGVSQTPSNKVTEKGKYVELRCDPISGHTALYWYRQSLGQGPEFLIYFQGTGAADDSGLPNDRFFAVRPEGSVSTLKIQRTERGDSAVYLCASSLAAGADQPQHFGDGTRLSIL.

This chain uses TRBV25-1 with TRBJ1-1; the D gene is possibly TRBD1 (6 bases). Germline values: CDR1 MGHDK, CDR2 SYGVNS. This CDR3 contains 14 residues. V lost 3 bases, J lost 12 bases, and 20 bases lay in between. CDR3 in amino acids: CASSEPVSGRGSFF. CDR3 bases: TGTGCCAGCAGTGAGCCAGTTTCGGGCAGGGGTTCTTTCTTT.

This rearrangement joins TRBV9 to TRBJ2-2; D is possibly TRBD1 (5 bases). V was cut by 4 bases and J by 6 bases, with 13 bases left in between. This CDR3 has 14 amino acids. From germline, CDR1 is SGDLS and CDR2 YYNGEE. The CDR3 loop reads CASSRNQGSGELFF. In DNA form, the CDR3 reads TGTGCCAGCAGCAGGAACCAGGGATCCGGGGAGCTGTTTTTT.

V and J are TRBV7-9 and TRBJ2-3; D is undetermined. The CDR3 loop spans 14 amino acids. V lost 2 bases to trimming and J lost 2 bases, with 8 bases between them. Germline values: CDR1 SEHNR, CDR2 FQNEAQ (reference sequence). The CDR3 protein is CASSLSLPTDTQYF. CDR3 in DNA: TGTGCCAGCAGCTTATCCCTCCCCACAGATACGCAGTATTTT.

The DNA of the CDR3 is TGTGCCAGCAGCCATCCAGCGGGAGGGATTGGAAATACGCAGTATTTT. Translated: CASSHPAGGIGNTQYF. The chain employs TRBV14 and TRBJ2-3; 10 bases align to TRBD2. The germline CDR1 and CDR2 sequences are SGHDN and FVKESK. The CDR3 runs 16 residues. After removal of 3 bases from V and 7 bases from J, the junction contained 10 bases not matched to a gene.

The sample holds a few counts of this clone. The genes are TRBV9 and TRBJ1-1; 7 bases are a match to TRBD1. After removal of 4 bases from V and 3 bases from J, the junction contained 3 bases not matched to a gene. The CDR3 sequence is 13 residues long. Germline V gene data show CDR1 as SGDLS and CDR2 as YYNGEE. The CDR3 region has the DNA TGTGCCAGCAGCTCCCAGGGGGACACTGAAGCTTTCTTT. Encoded protein: CASSSQGDTEAFF.

CDR3 loop: CAEERNTEAFF. DNA for the CDR3: TGTGCCGAGGAAAGGAACACTGAAGCTTTCTTT. V and J are TRBV30 and TRBJ1-1; unclear D gene. The CDR3 is made up of 11 amino acids. Trimming removed 8 bases from V and 1 base from J, with 8 bases in between. Germline-derived CDR1 and CDR2 are GTSNPN and SVGIG (reference sequence).

The chain couples TRBV15 to TRBJ2-2; TRBD1 agrees at 9 bases. V lost 2 bases and J lost 6; bases outside the gene matches: 16. The CDR3 has 19 amino acids. In germline, CDR1 is LNHNV, CDR2 YYDKDF (reference sequence). The CDR3 DNA reads TGTGCCACCAGCAGACGGGGACCCCCCGGGACAGGGCCCTCCGGGGAGCTGTTTTTT. As protein: CATSRRGPPGTGPSGELFF.

As to this clone: Other DNA sequences within the sample encode an identical CDR3. The CDR3 DNA sequence: TGTGCCAGCAGTCCCCTCTACGAGCAGTACTTC. Translated, it gives CASSPLYEQYF. The chain employs TRBV25-1 and TRBJ2-7; D call uncertain. CDR1 is MGHDK, CDR2 SYGVNS, per germline. This CDR3 contains 11 residues. Trimming removed 5 bases at V and 3 bases at J, with 5 bases between.